This T cell receptor (beta chain) stems from a study of response to subunit inactivated influenza vaccine. Comment on this clonotype: Antigen specificity is unknown.

Broader study findings: Authors suggested seasonal influenza vaccinations each recruit few new T cells.

TCRdb re-called the RT-PCR reads with MiXCR, one entry per CDR3 protein. The profile covers 500,000 to 600,000 distinct CDR3 sequences, with approximately 15% appearing a single time and approximately 3% taken by the ten largest. V lost 8 bases and J lost 3; bases outside the gene matches: 5. This CDR3 region has 13 residues. The source material was CD4+ T cells sorted from PBMCs, sampled around 25 months after vaccination. The TCR sequence derives from a man aged 50 to 69 who received an inactivated influenza vaccine. This chain links TRBV12-3 or TRBV12-4 with TRBJ1-2; 8 nucleotides align to TRBD1. The CDR3 region is CASLEQGDYGYTF. The CDR3 DNA sequence: TGTGCCAGCTTAGAACAGGGGGACTATGGCTACACCTTC.